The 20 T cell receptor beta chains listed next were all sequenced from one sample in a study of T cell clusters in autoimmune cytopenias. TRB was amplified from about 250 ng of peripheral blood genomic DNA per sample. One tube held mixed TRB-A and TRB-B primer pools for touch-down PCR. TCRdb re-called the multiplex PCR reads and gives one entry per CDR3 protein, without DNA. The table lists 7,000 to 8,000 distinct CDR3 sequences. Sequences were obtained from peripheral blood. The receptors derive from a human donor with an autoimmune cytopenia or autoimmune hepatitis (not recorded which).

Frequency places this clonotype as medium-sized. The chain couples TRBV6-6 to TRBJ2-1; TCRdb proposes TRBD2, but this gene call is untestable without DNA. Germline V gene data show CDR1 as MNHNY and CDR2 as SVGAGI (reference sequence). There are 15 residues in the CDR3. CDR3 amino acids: CASSRPLAVYNEQFF.

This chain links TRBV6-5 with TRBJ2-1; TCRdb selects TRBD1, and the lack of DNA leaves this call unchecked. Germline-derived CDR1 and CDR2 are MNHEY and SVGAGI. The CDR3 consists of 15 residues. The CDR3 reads CASSRGTGGYNEQFF.

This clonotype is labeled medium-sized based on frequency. The chain's CDR3 is CASSSSGGSPYNEQFF. The chain has TRBV5-5 and TRBJ2-1; TCRdb selects TRBD1, and the lack of DNA leaves this call unchecked. Germline V lookup: CDR1 SGHKS, CDR2 YYEKEE (reference sequence). There are 16 residues in the CDR3.

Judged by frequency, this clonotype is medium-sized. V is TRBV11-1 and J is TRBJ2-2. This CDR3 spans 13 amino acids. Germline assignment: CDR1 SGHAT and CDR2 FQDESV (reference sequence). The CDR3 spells CASSLSVTGELFF. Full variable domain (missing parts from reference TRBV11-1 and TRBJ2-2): EAEVAQSPRYKITEKSQAVAFWCDPISGHATLYWYRQILGQGPELLVQFQDESVVDDSQLPKDRFSAERLKGVDSTLKIQPAELGDSAMYLCASSLSVTGELFFGEGSRLTVL.

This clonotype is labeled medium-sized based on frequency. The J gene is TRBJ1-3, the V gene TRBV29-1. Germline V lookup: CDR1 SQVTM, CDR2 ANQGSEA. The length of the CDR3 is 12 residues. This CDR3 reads CSVSGAGNTIYF.

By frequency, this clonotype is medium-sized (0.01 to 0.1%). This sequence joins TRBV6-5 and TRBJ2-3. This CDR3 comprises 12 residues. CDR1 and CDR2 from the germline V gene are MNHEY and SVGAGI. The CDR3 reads CASSPRTDTQYF.

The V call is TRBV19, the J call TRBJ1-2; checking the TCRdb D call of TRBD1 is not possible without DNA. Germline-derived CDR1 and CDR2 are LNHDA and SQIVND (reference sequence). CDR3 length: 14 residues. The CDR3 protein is CASSFSQGAYGYTF.

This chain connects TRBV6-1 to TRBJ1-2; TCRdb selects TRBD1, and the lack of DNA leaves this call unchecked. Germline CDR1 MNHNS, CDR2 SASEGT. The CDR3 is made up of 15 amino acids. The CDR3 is CASSELRTTHYGYTF.

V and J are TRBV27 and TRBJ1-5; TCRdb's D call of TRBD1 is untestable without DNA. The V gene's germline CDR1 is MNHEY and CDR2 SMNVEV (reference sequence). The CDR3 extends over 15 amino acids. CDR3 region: CASSPVGYSNQPQHF.

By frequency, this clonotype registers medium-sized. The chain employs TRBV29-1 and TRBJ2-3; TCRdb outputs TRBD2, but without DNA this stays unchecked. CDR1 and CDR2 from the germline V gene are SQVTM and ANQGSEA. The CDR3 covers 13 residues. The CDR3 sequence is CSVVEAGMNTQYF.

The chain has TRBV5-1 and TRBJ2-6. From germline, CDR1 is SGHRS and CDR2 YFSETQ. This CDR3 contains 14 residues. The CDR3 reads CASSLASGANVLTF.

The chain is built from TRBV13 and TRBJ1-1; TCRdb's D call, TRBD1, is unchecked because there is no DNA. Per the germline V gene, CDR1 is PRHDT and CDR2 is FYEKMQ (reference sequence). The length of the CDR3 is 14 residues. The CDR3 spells CASSPGAGYTEAFF.

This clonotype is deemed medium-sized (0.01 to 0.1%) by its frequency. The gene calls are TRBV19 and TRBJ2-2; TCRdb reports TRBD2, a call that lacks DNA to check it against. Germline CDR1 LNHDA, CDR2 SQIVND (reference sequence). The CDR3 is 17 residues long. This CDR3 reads CASNENWEGLNTGELFF. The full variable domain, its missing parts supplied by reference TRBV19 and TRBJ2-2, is DGGITQSPKYLFRKEGQNVTLSCEQNLNHDAMYWYRQDPGQGLRLIYYSQIVNDFQKGDIAEGYSVSREKKESFPLTVTSAQKNPTAFYLCASNENWEGLNTGELFFGEGSRLTVL.

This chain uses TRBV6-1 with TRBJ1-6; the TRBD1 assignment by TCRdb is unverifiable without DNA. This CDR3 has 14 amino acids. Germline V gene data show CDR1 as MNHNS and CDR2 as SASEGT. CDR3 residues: CAIHPGGENSPLHF.

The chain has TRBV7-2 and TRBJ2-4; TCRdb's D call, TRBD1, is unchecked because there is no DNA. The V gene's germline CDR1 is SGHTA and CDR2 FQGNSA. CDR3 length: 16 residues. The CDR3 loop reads CASSLESGTVKNIQYF.

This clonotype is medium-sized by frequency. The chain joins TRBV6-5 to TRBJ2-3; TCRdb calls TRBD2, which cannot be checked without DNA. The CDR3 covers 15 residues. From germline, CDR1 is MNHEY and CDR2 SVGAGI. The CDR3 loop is CASSQTAGPTDTQYF.

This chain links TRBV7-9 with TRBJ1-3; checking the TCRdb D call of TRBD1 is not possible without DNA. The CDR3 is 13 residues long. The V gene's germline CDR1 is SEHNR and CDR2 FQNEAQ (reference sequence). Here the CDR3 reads CASSSRGPDTIYF.

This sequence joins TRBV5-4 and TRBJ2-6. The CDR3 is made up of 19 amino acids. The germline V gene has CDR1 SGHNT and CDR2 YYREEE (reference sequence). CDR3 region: CASSLERLGIASGANVLTF.

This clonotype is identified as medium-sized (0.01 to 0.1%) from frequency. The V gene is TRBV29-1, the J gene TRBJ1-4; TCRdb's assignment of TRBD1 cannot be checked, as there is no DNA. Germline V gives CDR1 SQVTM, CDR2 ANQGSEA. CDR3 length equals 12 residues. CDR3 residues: CSFGWDLQKLFF.

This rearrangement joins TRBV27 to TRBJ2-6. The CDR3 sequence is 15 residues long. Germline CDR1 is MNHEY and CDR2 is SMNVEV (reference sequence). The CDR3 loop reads CASSSVSSGANVLTF.